The entry below describes one T cell receptor beta chain. The antigen remains unidentified. The sample comes from a study of human T cells and chemical hapten exposure. Study findings and constraints: Among TCRs, those above 1 in 1000 frequency were unaffected by DPC sensitization. Correlating positively with patch test score were the PT1 expanded TCR counts.

Germline V gene sequence: CDR1 LGHNA, CDR2 YSLEER. This CDR3 spans 15 amino acids. Trimming took 4 bases from V and 0 from J, leaving 13 bases between them. Indicated time point: pre-sensitization, week 0. Treatment defined: therapeutic diphenylcyclopropenone sensitization with weekly scalp DPC. In every case, blood was obtained before the patch test was applied. The donor pool consisted of alopecia patients aged 18 to 70 years, considered suitable for DPC. One entry per CDR3 protein, called by TCRdb with MiXCR from the RACE reads. Of fewer than 350,000 distinct CDR3 sequences listed, approximately 8% are singletons.

The chain carries TRBV4-3 and TRBJ2-7, with D perhaps being TRBD1 or TRBD2 (5 bases each). The input for sequencing was whole blood, taken in connection with sensitization to the hapten diphenylcyclopropenone (DPC). The source of this sequence is a man aged 18 to 29 with alopecia areata. Some clones in this sample may be carry-over from other donors' samples. The CDR3 coding sequence is TGCGCCAGCAGCCTCGAAGCCGGGACCTCCTACGAGCAGTACTTC. Translation: CASSLEAGTSYEQYF.